This passage covers 14 T cell receptor beta chains from one sample sequenced in a study of T cells in Graves' hyperthyroidism and ophthalmopathy. The investigators amplified TCR beta CDR3 regions from RNA transcripts. The primer set for the first-round RT-PCR of the TCR CDR3 was HTBI. TCRdb passed the multiplex PCR reads through MiXCR, listing each CDR3 protein once. The table lists around 580,000 distinct CDR3 sequences, 35% to 55% of them singletons, with around 8% in the top ten. Sample: peripheral blood or thyroid tissue (not recorded which). Receptors were obtained from a woman aged 18-35 years with Graves' hyperthyroidism.

This chain links TRBV7-9 with TRBJ2-7, with D uncertain. V was clipped by 5 bases and J by 6 bases, with 11 bases between them. Germline CDR1 is SEHNR and CDR2 is FQNEAQ (reference sequence). CDR3 length equals 12 residues. The CDR3, as DNA: TGTGCCAGCAGCCAAGGTACGGTCGAGCAGTACTTC. Its translation: CASSQGTVEQYF.

The chain links TRBV5-4 to TRBJ1-2; the D gene is possibly TRBD1 (6 bases). This CDR3 spans 15 amino acids. V was cut by 0 bases and J by 2 bases, with 11 bases left in between. Looked up from germline, CDR1 is SGHNT and CDR2 is YYREEE (reference sequence). The CDR3 DNA follows: TGTGCCAGCAGCTTGGAACAGGGCAGGAACTATGGCTACACCTTC. As protein: CASSLEQGRNYGYTF.

This clonotype has a count of ten or more. The rearrangement uses TRBV24-1 and TRBJ1-2; 9 positions match TRBD1. The CDR3 sequence is 16 residues long. Looked up from germline, CDR1 is KGHDR and CDR2 is SFDVKD. Trimming removed 4 bases from V and 2 bases from J; junction bases left unmatched: 7. The CDR3 loop reads CATSDGDRAENYGYTF. In DNA, the CDR3 is TGTGCCACCAGTGACGGGGACAGGGCGGAGAACTATGGCTACACCTTC.

This clonotype was counted once. The chain is built from TRBV28 and TRBJ2-7; 9 nucleotides align to TRBD2. V lost 7 bases, J lost 3 bases, and 7 bases stayed unmatched. The CDR3 length is 14 residues. Per germline, CDR1 MDHEN and CDR2 SYDVKM. The CDR3 sequence is CASKPAGGLYEQYF. CDR3 nucleotides: TGTGCCAGCAAGCCAGCGGGAGGCCTCTACGAGCAGTACTTC.

This clonotype was counted ten times or more. The chain recombines TRBV11-2 with TRBJ1-1, with unresolved D. The CDR3 covers 14 residues. Germline assignment: CDR1 SGHAT and CDR2 FQNNGV. The V and J ends lost 5 bases and 3 bases respectively, with 13 bases between them. CDR3 nucleotide sequence: TGTGCCAGCAGCCTCCCTCCGGGTGACACTGAAGCTTTCTTT. Its protein product is CASSLPPGDTEAFF.

The V and J genes are TRBV7-6 and TRBJ2-5; D is unresolved. Between the trimmed V and J ends, which lost 3 bases and 5 bases, there was a span of 10 bases. In germline, CDR1 is SGHVS, CDR2 FNYEAQ. The CDR3 loop spans 13 amino acids. CDR3 DNA sequence: TGTGCCAGCAGCTTTAGCCTATCGGAGACCCAGTACTTC. It is translated as CASSFSLSETQYF.

The table lists this clonotype with many counts. This chain joins TRBV10-1 and TRBJ1-1; 8 bases are a match to TRBD1. J lost 3 bases, V lost 4 bases, and 10 bases had no gene match. CDR3 length: 16 residues. Germline V CDR1 and CDR2: WNHNN, SYGVQD (reference sequence). CDR3 protein: CASSVESGGAYTEAFF. The CDR3 nucleotides read TGCGCCAGCAGTGTAGAATCAGGGGGCGCATACACTGAAGCTTTCTTT.

There are many counts of this clonotype. This chain links TRBV4-1 with TRBJ1-6, with a weak D call TRBD1 (6 bases). V lost 4 bases and J lost 7, with 20 bases in between. Germline V gene lookup returns CDR1 MGHRA and CDR2 YSYEKL. The CDR3 spans 17 residues. This CDR3 reads CASSPRGGGQPNSPLHF. CDR3 in DNA: TGCGCCAGCAGCCCTCGAGGGGGTGGACAGCCGAATTCACCCCTCCACTTT.

This clonotype was observed at least ten times. The chain is built from TRBV20-1 and TRBJ1-5; D possibly corresponds to TRBD1 (5 bases). CDR1 is DFQATT, CDR2 SNEGSKA, per germline (reference sequence). Trimming cost V 6 bases and J 0 bases, with 12 bases left between them. This CDR3 is built from 14 residues. DNA for the CDR3: TGCAGTGCGAGGACGGGGCATAGCAATCAGCCCCAGCATTTT. Its translation: CSARTGHSNQPQHF.

With regard to this clonotype: Just one base apart from a much larger clone, this may be a read error. The chain uses TRBV12-3 or TRBV12-4 and TRBJ1-6; 10 bases agree with TRBD1. The CDR3 has 15 residues. Here the CDR3 reads CASRKRTGGNSLLHF. The CDR3 nucleotides read TGTGCCAGCAGAAAAAGGACAGGGGGGAATTCACTCCTCCACTTT.

The rearrangement joins TRBV7-3 to TRBJ2-7, with 9 nucleotides matching TRBD2. V was pared by 5 bases and J by 2 bases, with 4 bases of the junction left unmatched. The CDR3 extends over 14 amino acids. The germline CDR1 and CDR2 sequences are SGHTA and FQGTGA. The CDR3 DNA reads TGTGCCAGCAGCAGCGGGAGGTCCCCCTACGAGCAGTACTTC. It specifies CASSSGRSPYEQYF.

The chain employs TRBV7-3 and TRBJ2-2; D might be TRBD1 (7 bases). The CDR3 spans 16 residues. Between the trimmed V and J ends, which lost 5 bases and 4 bases, there was a span of 17 bases. Per the germline V gene, CDR1 is SGHTA and CDR2 is FQGTGA. The CDR3 protein is CASSVPGGSFTGELFF. CDR3 bases: TGTGCCAGCAGCGTACCAGGGGGGAGTTTCACCGGGGAGCTGTTTTTT.

This clonotype was seen repeatedly, ten times or more. The chain uses TRBV11-3 and TRBJ2-2, with D uncertain. V was cut by 0 bases and J by 1 base, with 6 bases left in between. This CDR3 spans 15 amino acids. The germline CDR1 and CDR2 sequences are SGHNT and YENEEA. CDR3 residues: CASSLDLKNTGELFF. In DNA form, the CDR3 reads TGTGCCAGCAGCTTAGATCTGAAGAACACCGGGGAGCTGTTTTTT.

This clonotype appeared a few times. The chain combines TRBV4-1 with TRBJ2-5; no reliable D call. The CDR3 consists of 13 residues. Per germline, CDR1 MGHRA and CDR2 YSYEKL. V dropped 4 bases and J dropped 0 bases, with 6 bases sitting between them. The CDR3 bases are TGCGCCAGCAGCCCTTGGTACCAAGAGACCCAGTACTTC. It codes for CASSPWYQETQYF.